The clone carrying this T cell receptor (beta chain) has more than one count but fewer than ten. Treatment denoted: oral pan-JAK inhibitor, 5-10 mg twice daily. Investigators isolated RNA and reverse transcribed it into cDNA to act as the sequencing template. Generated by immunoSEQ multiplex PCR, the TCRdb table keeps only in-frame clones and is missing some. The top ten hold approximately 15% of the sample, which has approximately 150,000 clones, approximately 62% seen once. These data originate in a study of CD8+ T cells in alopecia areata. On the study more broadly: The share of scalp area affected provided the severity score for treated patients.

Germline lookup yields CDR1 SQVTM and CDR2 ANQGSEA. Trimming took off 4 bases at V and 6 bases at J, with 11 bases between the two ends. CDR3 size: 12 residues. The V gene is TRBV29-1, the J gene TRBJ2-3; unclear D gene. This clonotype originated in a human donor with alopecia areata. Sequencing used CD4+ T cells sorted from blood, obtained at week 24, from a patient treated with tofacitinib. CDR3 amino acids: CSVVLGPDTQYF. For the CDR3, the DNA is TGCAGCGTTGTTCTGGGCCCGGATACGCAGTATTTT.